A single sample gave rise to the 4 T cell receptor beta chains below, sequenced in a study of cytomegalovirus exposure and HLA in healthy donors (dated by TCRdb to the late 2010s). The library was generated by the immunoSEQ multiplex PCR assay. For the multiplex PCR, a mixture combining 60 forward primers for TCR Vbeta segments and 13 reverse primers for TCR Jbeta segments was used. Entries here come from immuneACCESS through TCRdb and include only in-frame sequences with V and J called. Some clones fail to appear in such tables; in the studies checked, an unresolved V gene covers under half of the shortfall, and the cause of the remainder is unknown. This sample holds roughly 280,000 clones; around two thirds were observed only once. The biggest ten clones account for 2% to 2.5% of the sample. Material: PBMCs. The receptor source for this set is a female donor in good health and CMV-seronegative.

The CDR3 spells CASSFGQVSGTEAFF. The CDR3 nucleotides read TGTGCCAGCAGCTTCGGACAGGTTTCGGGCACTGAAGCTTTCTTT. The chain links TRBV11-3 to TRBJ1-1; 7 nucleotides align to TRBD1. The CDR3 has 15 residues. Germline trimming cut 3 bases from V and 4 bases from J; bases unmatched to any gene: 8. CDR1 is SGHNT, CDR2 YENEEA, per germline.

V is TRBV19 and J is TRBJ1-4; D is ambiguous. The CDR3 sequence is 13 residues long. V was pared by 7 bases and J by 0 bases, with 6 bases between. In germline, CDR1 is LNHDA, CDR2 SQIVND (reference sequence). CDR3 loop: CASTEATNEKLFF. In DNA, the CDR3 is TGTGCCAGTACGGAGGCAACTAATGAAAAACTGTTTTTT.

On this clone itself: Other DNA sequences in this specimen translate into the identical CDR3. The V and J genes are TRBV28 and TRBJ1-2; unclear D gene. The CDR3 has 12 residues. Germline-derived CDR1 and CDR2 are MDHEN and SYDVKM. With 5 bases removed from V and 8 bases from J, the gap between germline ends came to 12 bases. The CDR3 spells CASSPGSHGYTF. The CDR3 nucleotides are TGTGCCAGCAGTCCAGGTTCGCACGGCTACACCTTC.

As to this clone: The sample contains more than one DNA sequence encoding this CDR3. The chain employs TRBV5-4 and TRBJ1-3; tentatively, D is TRBD1 (5 bases). V lost 1 base and J 0 bases, leaving 5 bases between the germline ends. The germline gives CDR1 SGHNT, CDR2 YYREEE (reference sequence). This CDR3 is 14 amino acids long. The CDR3: CASSLTGSGNTIYF. The CDR3, as DNA: TGTGCCAGCAGCTTGACAGGCTCTGGAAACACCATATATTTT.